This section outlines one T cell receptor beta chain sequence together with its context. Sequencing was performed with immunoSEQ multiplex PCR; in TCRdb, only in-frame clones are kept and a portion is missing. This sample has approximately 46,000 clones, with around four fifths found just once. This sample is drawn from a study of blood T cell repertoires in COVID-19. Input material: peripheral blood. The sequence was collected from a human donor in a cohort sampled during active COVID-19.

DNA of the CDR3: TGTGCCAGCAGGACCGGGACAGGGAGTAGAGATACGCAGTATTTT. The encoded protein is CASRTGTGSRDTQYF. The rearrangement links TRBV28 to TRBJ2-3; 9 bases line up with TRBD1. The CDR3 loop spans 15 amino acids. V lost 6 bases to trimming and J lost 5 bases; unmatched junction nucleotides: 9. Per the germline V gene, CDR1 is MDHEN and CDR2 is SYDVKM. Looking up the rest from reference TRBV28 and TRBJ2-3 gives the full variable domain: DVKVTQSSRYLVKRTGEKVFLECVQDMDHENMFWYRQDPGLGLRLIYFSYDVKMKEKGDIPEGYSVSREKKERFSLILESASTNQTSMYLCASRTGTGSRDTQYFGPGTRLTVL.